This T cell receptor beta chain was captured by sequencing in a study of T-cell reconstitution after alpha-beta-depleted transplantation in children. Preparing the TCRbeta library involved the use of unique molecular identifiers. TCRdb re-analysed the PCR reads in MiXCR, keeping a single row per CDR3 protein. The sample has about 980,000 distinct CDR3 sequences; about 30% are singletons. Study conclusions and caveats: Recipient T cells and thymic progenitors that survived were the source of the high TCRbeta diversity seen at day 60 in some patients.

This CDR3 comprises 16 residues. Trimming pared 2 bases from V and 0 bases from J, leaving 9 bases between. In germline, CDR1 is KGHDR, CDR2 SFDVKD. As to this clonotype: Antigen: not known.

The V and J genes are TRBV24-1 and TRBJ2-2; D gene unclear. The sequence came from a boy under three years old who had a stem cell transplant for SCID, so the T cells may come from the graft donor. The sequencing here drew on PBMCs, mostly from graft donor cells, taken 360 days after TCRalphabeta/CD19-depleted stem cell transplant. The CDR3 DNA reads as TGTGCCACCAGTGATTCACACCTCGCGAACACCGGGGAGCTGTTTTTT. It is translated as CATSDSHLANTGELFF.